A selection of T cell receptor beta chains follows, all from one sample in a study of cytomegalovirus exposure and HLA in healthy donors. Measured with immunoSEQ multiplex PCR; TCRdb has only the in-frame clones, and not every one. This table holds under 400,000 clones, 88% found once. The sequenced sample consisted of PBMCs. These receptors all stem from a man in his thirties or forties in good health and CMV-seronegative. Each CDR3 is given with its conserved first and last residue. A D gene is named only where the DNA matches it firmly. The listing skips clone size in some rows; elsewhere it reads once, few, many or a size class.

clone size	V gene	D gene	J gene	CDR3 protein	CDR3 DNA
-	TRBV4-2	-	TRBJ1-1	CASSQVGGEAFF	TGTGCCAGCAGCCAAGTAGGGGGTGAAGCTTTCTTT
-	TRBV11-3	-	TRBJ2-5	CASSLFFGETQYF	TGTGCCAGCAGCTTATTTTTCGGAGAGACCCAGTACTTC
-	TRBV10-3	TRBD1	TRBJ2-1	CAISSRDRVYNEQFF	TGTGCCATCAGTTCAAGGGACAGAGTCTACAATGAGCAGTTCTTC
-	TRBV25-1	TRBD1	TRBJ1-4	CASSPWTGSEKLFF	TGTGCCAGCAGTCCTTGGACAGGGAGCGAAAAACTGTTTTTT
-	TRBV15	-	TRBJ1-4	CATSRDRRVGEKLFF	TGTGCCACCAGCAGAGATCGCAGGGTCGGTGAAAAACTGTTTTTT
-	TRBV9	TRBD2	TRBJ2-5	CASSVGTSGGQETQYF	TGTGCCAGCAGCGTAGGGACTAGCGGGGGCCAAGAGACCCAGTACTTC
-	TRBV19	TRBD2	TRBJ2-7	CASSSGGDYEQYF	TGTGCCAGTAGTAGCGGGGGAGACTACGAGCAGTACTTC
once	TRBV19	TRBD1	TRBJ2-3	CASSMAGGGRSTDTQYF	TGTGCCAGTAGTATGGCAGGGGGCGGTAGGAGCACAGATACGCAGTATTTT
-	TRBV2	-	TRBJ1-1	CASGTARGTEAFF	TGTGCCAGCGGCACGGCCCGGGGCACTGAAGCTTTCTTT
-	TRBV7-2	TRBD2	TRBJ2-7	CASSSRTSGGTYEQYF	TGTGCCAGCAGCTCGAGGACTAGCGGGGGGACCTACGAGCAGTACTTC
once	TRBV6-5	-	TRBJ2-1	CASRRGISYNEQFF	TGTGCCAGCCGACGGGGGATCTCCTACAATGAGCAGTTCTTC
once	TRBV10-3	TRBD2	TRBJ2-7	CAISGVLAGVAYEQYF	TGTGCCATCAGTGGAGTACTAGCGGGGGTCGCGTACGAGCAGTACTTC
-	TRBV19	TRBD1	TRBJ1-2	CASSKDRGDGYTF	TGTGCCAGTAGTAAAGACAGGGGCGATGGCTACACCTTC
-	TRBV5-5	TRBD1	TRBJ1-6	CASSSPRTGSYNSPLHF	TGTGCCAGCAGCTCACCCCGGACAGGCTCCTATAATTCACCCCTCCACTTT
-	TRBV7-9	-	TRBJ1-5	CASSLTIDRPRNSNQPQHF	TGTGCCAGCAGCTTAACTATTGACCGCCCGAGAAATAGCAATCAGCCCCAGCATTTT
once	TRBV18	-	TRBJ2-7	CASSPKESSYEQYF	TGTGCCAGCTCCCCAAAGGAGAGCTCCTACGAGCAGTACTTC
-	TRBV15	-	TRBJ1-2	CATSSGPYGGYTF	TGTGCCACCAGCTCTGGGCCCTATGGGGGCTACACCTTC
-	TRBV5-4	TRBD1	TRBJ2-5	CASSRPGQGQETQYF	TGTGCCAGCAGCCGCCCGGGACAGGGGCAAGAGACCCAGTACTTC
-	TRBV7-8	TRBD1	TRBJ1-2	CASSLSGTGNGYTF	TGTGCCAGCAGCTTATCAGGGACAGGGAATGGCTACACCTTC
once	TRBV2	-	TRBJ2-7	CASSFQGLLEQYF	TGTGCCAGCAGTTTCCAGGGACTTCTCGAGCAGTACTTC
-	TRBV5-1	-	TRBJ2-2	CASSLWAVVSTGELFF	TGCGCCAGCAGCCTCTGGGCAGTGGTGAGCACCGGGGAGCTGTTTTTT
once	TRBV18	TRBD1	TRBJ2-7	CASSPGQGLYEQYF	TGTGCCAGCTCACCGGGACAGGGACTCTACGAGCAGTACTTC
-	TRBV9	-	TRBJ1-2	CASSPDSRGRDGYTF	TGTGCCAGCAGCCCAGATTCGCGGGGGAGGGATGGCTACACCTTC
few	TRBV19	-	TRBJ1-2	CASTHGGTGNGYTF	TGTGCCAGTACCCACGGAGGGACGGGGAATGGCTACACCTTC
-	TRBV25-1	TRBD2	TRBJ2-1	CASSDPGRDEQFF	TGTGCCAGCAGTGACCCGGGGAGGGATGAGCAGTTCTTC
-	TRBV4-1	TRBD1	TRBJ1-5	CASSQGYSDRRYQPQHF	TGCGCCAGCAGCCAAGGTTATTCGGACAGGAGGTATCAGCCCCAGCATTTT
-	TRBV9	-	TRBJ1-6	CASSGGKESIYNSPLHF	TGTGCCAGCAGCGGCGGGAAGGAGTCTATATATAATTCACCCCTCCACTTT
-	TRBV15	TRBD1	TRBJ1-1	CATSRDRDRGTEAFF	TGTGCCACCAGCAGAGATCGGGACAGGGGAACTGAAGCTTTCTTT
-	TRBV4-3	TRBD2	TRBJ2-4	CASSQGLAGGQNIQYF	TGCGCCAGCAGCCAAGGACTAGCGGGGGGACAAAACATTCAGTACTTC
-	TRBV10-3	TRBD1	TRBJ2-6	CAISAETGGAGANVLTF	TGTGCCATCAGTGCAGAGACAGGGGGCGCTGGGGCCAACGTCCTGACTTTC
-	TRBV5-1	TRBD1	TRBJ2-3	CASSDLQGAKDTQYF	TGCGCCAGCAGCGATTTACAGGGGGCGAAAGATACGCAGTATTTT
-	TRBV6-6	-	TRBJ1-1	CASSPDSLNTEAFF	TGTGCCAGCAGTCCGGACAGCTTGAACACTGAAGCTTTCTTT
-	TRBV7-8	TRBD1	TRBJ2-7	CASSPQGQGYEQYF	TGTGCCAGCAGCCCCCAGGGACAGGGCTACGAGCAGTACTTC
-	TRBV4-3	-	TRBJ2-7	CASSQLRGVGYEQYF	TGCGCCAGCAGCCAGCTCAGGGGAGTAGGCTACGAGCAGTACTTC
-	TRBV5-6	TRBD2	TRBJ2-3	CASRGTREYF	TGTGCCAGCCGGGGGACTAGGGAGTATTTT
-	TRBV11-3	TRBD1	TRBJ1-5	CASRDSRNQPQHF	TGTGCCAGCCGGGACAGCCGCAATCAGCCCCAGCATTTT
once	TRBV4-3	TRBD2	TRBJ2-3	CASSQDLGGGVDTQYF	TGCGCCAGCAGCCAAGATCTAGGCGGGGGGGTAGATACGCAGTATTTT
once	TRBV6-5	-	TRBJ1-1	CASSYGGQFLEAFF	TGTGCCAGCAGTTACGGCGGGCAGTTCCTTGAAGCTTTCTTT
-	TRBV6-5	TRBD1	TRBJ2-7	CASSPGQLSYEQYF	TGTGCCAGCAGTCCGGGACAGTTATCCTACGAGCAGTACTTC
-	TRBV4-1	TRBD1	TRBJ1-5	CASSQEEGAGNQPQHF	TGCGCCAGCAGCCAAGAGGAGGGGGCGGGCAATCAGCCCCAGCATTTT
once	TRBV9	-	TRBJ2-1	CASSVSPWAAGIF	-
-	TRBV5-4	-	TRBJ1-2	CASSFLTGGGEGYTF	TGTGCCAGCAGCTTCCTCACCGGGGGGGGTGAAGGCTACACCTTC
-	TRBV5-1	TRBD1	TRBJ2-5	CASSSGQATPTQETQYF	TGCGCCAGCAGCTCGGGACAGGCTACCCCCACGCAAGAGACCCAGTACTTC
once	TRBV29-1	TRBD2	TRBJ2-7	CSGRSRGGYEQYF	TGCAGCGGGAGGTCCCGGGGGGGCTACGAGCAGTACTTC
-	TRBV7-2	-	TRBJ1-2	CASSLDTVGGYTF	TGTGCCAGCAGCCTCGACACGGTCGGAGGCTACACCTTC
-	TRBV25-1	TRBD1	TRBJ2-1	CASSDDRQGYMNEQFF	TGTGCCAGCAGTGATGATCGACAGGGGTACATGAATGAGCAGTTCTTC
-	TRBV7-9	-	TRBJ2-1	CASSFEGEQFF	TGTGCCAGCAGCTTCGAGGGTGAGCAGTTCTTC
-	TRBV7-2	TRBD1	TRBJ1-5	CASSYTGGAGQPQHF	TGTGCCAGCAGCTATACAGGGGGCGCCGGGCAGCCCCAGCATTTT
-	TRBV7-2	TRBD2	TRBJ2-5	CASSPRSKSSGGESQYF	TGTGCCAGCAGCCCACGCTCCAAGTCTAGCGGGGGGGAATCCCAGTACTTC
once	TRBV6-6	-	TRBJ2-3	CASSPGQSTDTQYF	TGTGCCAGCAGCCCCGGACAGAGCACAGATACGCAGTATTTT
-	TRBV9	TRBD2	TRBJ2-3	CASSVSAGEGTDTQYF	TGTGCCAGCAGCGTTTCGGCGGGGGAAGGCACAGATACGCAGTATTTT
-	TRBV11-1	-	TRBJ2-1	CASSPDLSSYNEQFF	TGTGCCAGCAGCCCCGACTTAAGCTCCTACAATGAGCAGTTCTTC
-	TRBV29-1	TRBD2	TRBJ2-1	CSVDSRLAGKNEQFF	TGCAGCGTCGACAGTCGTCTAGCGGGGAAAAATGAGCAGTTCTTC
-	TRBV6-1	-	TRBJ2-2	CATHGRVDNTGELFF	TGTGCGACCCATGGCAGGGTGGATAACACCGGGGAGCTGTTTTTT
once	TRBV18	TRBD1	TRBJ2-7	CASSPLPSGGVGEQYF	TGTGCCAGCTCACCACTCCCTTCAGGGGGCGTTGGGGAGCAGTACTTC
-	TRBV5-1	-	TRBJ1-2	CASSLGQSYGYTF	TGCGCCAGCAGCTTAGGACAGAGCTATGGCTACACCTTC
-	TRBV29-1	-	TRBJ2-4	CSVEDHRGLAKNIQYF	TGCAGCGTTGAAGATCATAGGGGTCTAGCCAAAAACATTCAGTACTTC